These 3 T cell receptor beta chains were all obtained from the same sample, sequenced in a study of blood T cell repertoires in COVID-19. Assay: immunoSEQ multiplex PCR; the TCRdb copy retains only in-frame clones and omits some. Among fewer than 300,000 clones listed, 85% were seen once. The sequenced sample was PBMCs or T cells enriched from blood (not recorded which). These receptors were obtained from a woman aged 45-59 years who had recovered from COVID-19.

The chain has TRBV7-2 and TRBJ2-2; TRBD2 agrees at 8 bases. The CDR3 covers 16 residues. Germline values: CDR1 SGHTA, CDR2 FQGNSA. The J segment lost 6 bases and the V segment lost 3 bases, leaving 9 bases of the junction unmatched. CDR3 loop: CASSFRTAGAAGELFF. For the CDR3, the DNA is TGTGCCAGCAGCTTCCGCACAGCGGGAGCTGCCGGGGAGCTGTTTTTT.

The chain uses TRBV27 and TRBJ1-1; D gene uncertain. The CDR3 has 17 residues. Germline V gene lookup returns CDR1 MNHEY and CDR2 SMNVEV (reference sequence). Trimming took off 5 bases at V and 3 bases at J, with 22 bases between the two ends. The CDR3 spells CASSPGWRVGFYTEAFF. CDR3 nucleotide sequence: TGTGCCAGCAGTCCCGGGTGGAGGGTAGGTTTCTACACTGAAGCTTTCTTT.

The V gene is TRBV25-1, the J gene TRBJ1-3, with D perhaps matching TRBD1 (6 bases). This CDR3 is 14 amino acids long. The germline V gene encodes CDR1 MGHDK and CDR2 SYGVNS. V gave up 6 bases and J gave up 4 bases, with 13 bases separating them. The CDR3 reads CASSNRARGNTIYF. In DNA form, the CDR3 reads TGTGCCAGCAGCAACAGGGCGCGCGGAAACACCATATATTTT.